This T cell receptor beta chain is from a study of Ad26.COV2.S vaccination and SARS-CoV-2 variants. Looking at the study overall: In the study, Ad26.COV2.S was injected intramuscularly once, or twice 56 days apart.

The treatment was: some 19 received Ad26.COV2.S at low or high dose, single or two shots; five or six received placebo; per-sample allocation not given. Collection of the samples took place on day 63 after the first injection of vaccine or placebo. This clone came up a few times. The sample holds other DNA sequences that translate to the same CDR3. In germline, CDR1 is SGHTA, CDR2 FQGNSA. V lost 0 bases to trimming and J lost 0 bases, with 3 bases between them. The CDR3 sequence is 14 residues long. The assay was immunoSEQ multiplex PCR, and TCRdb's table has in-frame clones only and misses some. The table lists roughly 350,000 clones, about nine tenths of them singletons.

This chain uses TRBV7-2 with TRBJ1-5; D call uncertain. The specimen comprised peripheral blood, sampled in a trial of Ad26.COV2.S vaccine versus placebo. The receptor was isolated from a person aged 18-65 years who received the Ad26.COV2.S COVID-19 vaccine or a placebo. The CDR3 loop is CASSLATSNQPQHF. The CDR3 nucleotides read TGTGCCAGCAGCTTAGCGACTAGCAATCAGCCCCAGCATTTT.